The present entry profiles one T cell receptor beta chain with its context. The sample is drawn from a study of blood T cell repertoires in COVID-19. About the study: From T cells, B-cell-depleted T cells, or PBMCs came the material, which was cDNA or gDNA.

Per the study methods: Amplification of reference gene primers was used by the study to estimate nucleated cell counts. Profiled with immunoSEQ multiplex PCR; TCRdb holds only in-frame clones, not every one. V, J and clone size are those of that table, while D and trimming were read from the DNA. The sample lists 130,000 or so clones; around 85% were seen once. This CDR3 spans 14 amino acids. In germline, CDR1 is SGDLS, CDR2 YYNGEE. Trimming at V came to 0 bases and at J to 5 bases, leaving 4 bases not matched to a gene. The sequenced sample was peripheral blood. This sequence originates from a woman in her forties or fifties who had recovered from COVID-19. The genes are TRBV9 and TRBJ1-2; TRBD1 matches at 7 bases. The CDR3, as DNA: TGTGCCAGCAGCGTAGGGGACAGCGAATATGGCTACACCTTC. Protein product: CASSVGDSEYGYTF.